The source of this TCR beta chain is a study of T-cell reconstitution after alpha-beta-depleted transplantation in children. Unique molecular identifiers were used to barcode this TCRbeta library. TCRdb ran MiXCR on the PCR reads and lists one entry per CDR3 protein. This table holds 350,000 to 400,000 distinct CDR3 sequences, 13% found once. The V gene lost 5 bases and the J gene lost 3 bases, with 19 bases spanning the gap. Germline V gives CDR1 MDHEN, CDR2 SYDVKM. The CDR3 contains 16 residues. This clonotype was recorded at least ten times. The source of this sequence is a human donor who donated a stem cell graft to a child with Fanconi anemia. The chain has TRBV28 and TRBJ1-1; D perhaps matches TRBD1 (5 bases). The sequencing used PBMCs, collected from the stem cell graft. The CDR3 loop reads CASSPQVDTEHTEAFF. CDR3 nucleotide sequence: TGTGCCAGCAGTCCTCAAGTGGACACCGAGCACACTGAAGCTTTCTTT.